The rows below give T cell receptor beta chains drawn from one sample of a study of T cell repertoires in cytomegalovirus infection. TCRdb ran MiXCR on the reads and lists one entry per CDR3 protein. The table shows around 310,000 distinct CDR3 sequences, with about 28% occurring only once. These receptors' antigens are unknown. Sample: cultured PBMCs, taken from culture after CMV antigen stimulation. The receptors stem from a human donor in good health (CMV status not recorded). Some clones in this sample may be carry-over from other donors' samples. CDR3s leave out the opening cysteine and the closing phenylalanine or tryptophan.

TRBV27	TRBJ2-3	ASSLASQDTQY
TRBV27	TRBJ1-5	ASTSRLGNQPQH
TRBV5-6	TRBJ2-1	ASSLVGVGV
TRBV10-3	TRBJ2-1	AIRTLAGDNEQF
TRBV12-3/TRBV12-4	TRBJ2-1	ASSLKEETAQF
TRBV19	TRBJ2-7	ARLDGTDPYEQY
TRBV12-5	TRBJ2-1	ASGSPNGAGVSYNEQF
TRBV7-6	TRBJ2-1	ASSLGLAGGNNEQF
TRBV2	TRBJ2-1	ASSGDYNEQF
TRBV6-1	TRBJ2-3	ASRISTSTDTQY
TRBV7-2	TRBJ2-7	ASSLGPGYIYEQY
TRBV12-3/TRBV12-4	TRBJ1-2	ASSLEEPHYGYT
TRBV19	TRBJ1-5	ASSISLTNQPQH
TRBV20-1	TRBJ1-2	SASDPRTGRGYT
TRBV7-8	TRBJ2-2	ASSQDFGGVGGELF
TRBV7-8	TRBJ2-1	ASSLDRNNEQF
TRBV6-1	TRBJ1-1	ASHLSPGSIYTEAF
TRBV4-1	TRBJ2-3	ASSRAQSSTDTQY
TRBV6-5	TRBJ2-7	ASRPSGSGNEQY
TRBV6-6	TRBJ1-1	ASSYGRGPDTEAF
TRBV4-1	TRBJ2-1	ASMGNFILRDNEQF
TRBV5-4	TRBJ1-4	ASSPDRVNEKLF
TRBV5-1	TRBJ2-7	ASSLVYGRRDSREQY
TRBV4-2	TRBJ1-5	ASSQNTGKGQPQH
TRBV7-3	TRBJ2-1	ASSPGETYPYNEQF
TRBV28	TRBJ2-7	ASRTGERRGQY
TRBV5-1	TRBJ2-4	ASSYSGAKNIQY
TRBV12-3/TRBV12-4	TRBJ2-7	ASRPQGYEQY
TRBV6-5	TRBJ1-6	ASSYVPHAVA
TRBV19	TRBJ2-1	ASSIVGPGGEQF
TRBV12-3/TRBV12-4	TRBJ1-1	ASSPGQGLNTEAF
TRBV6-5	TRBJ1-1	ASSSPGQVRHTEAF
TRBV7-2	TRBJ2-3	ASTTQTLTDTQY
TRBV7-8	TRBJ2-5	ASSLGGGDDLPQETQY
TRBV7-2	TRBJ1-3	ASSLGVGGGTGNTIY
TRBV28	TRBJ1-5	ASSFYGGRFQPQH
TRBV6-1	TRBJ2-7	ATSPGTGIYEQY
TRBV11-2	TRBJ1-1	ASSSQGQASQEAF
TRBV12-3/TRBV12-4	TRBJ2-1	ASSFSSGRRDSYNEQF
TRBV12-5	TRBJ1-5	ASGLVGSSLSNQPQH
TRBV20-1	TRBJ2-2	SALVLTGELF
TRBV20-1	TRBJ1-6	SARDPQSAYNSPLH
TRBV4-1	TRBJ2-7	ASSHLAKYEQY
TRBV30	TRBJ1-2	AWSTQAFSYGYT